These 6 T cell receptor beta chains came from one sample sequenced in a study of memory CD4+ T cells and cytomegalovirus serostatus. Clones were read by immunoSEQ multiplex PCR, and TCRdb kept only the in-frame ones, dropping some. Altogether about 75,000 clones are present, just under 80% being singletons, with the ten largest covering around 2.6%. Single viable CD3+CD4+CD8-CD45RO+ cells were sorted as the memory CD4+ T cells. The specimen sequenced was memory CD4+ T cells from blood. The origin of the receptors is an adult in good health and CMV-seropositive.

Comment on this clone: Other nucleotide sequences in the sample specify the same CDR3. The chain couples TRBV7-2 to TRBJ1-5; TRBD1 agrees at 8 bases. The CDR3 loop spans 15 amino acids. Trimming at V came to 2 bases and at J to 5 bases, leaving 5 bases not matched to a gene. Germline V gives CDR1 SGHTA, CDR2 FQGNSA. Here the CDR3 reads CASSLNAGGDQPQHF. Written as DNA, the CDR3 is TGTGCCAGCAGCTTAAATGCAGGGGGCGATCAGCCCCAGCATTTT. Full variable domain (remainder filled in from reference TRBV7-2 and TRBJ1-5): GAGVSQSPSNKVTEKGKDVELRCDPISGHTALYWYRQSLGQGLEFLIYFQGNSAPDKSGLPSDRFSAERTGGSVSTLTIQRTQQEDSAVYLCASSLNAGGDQPQHFGDGTRLSIL.

This clone was seen only a few times. The chain is built from TRBV19 and TRBJ1-1, with TRBD1 as a possible D gene (6 bases). Germline V gene sequence: CDR1 LNHDA, CDR2 SQIVND (reference sequence). V gave up 5 bases and J gave up 1 base, with 8 bases separating them. The CDR3 has 13 residues. The CDR3, as DNA: TGTGCCAGTAGTGGGGGACAGAACACTGAAGCTTTCTTT. This sequence encodes CASSGGQNTEAFF.

The chain employs TRBV10-3 and TRBJ2-7; D might be TRBD1 (6 bases). Trimming shortened V by 6 bases and J by 7 bases, and 16 bases separated the two germline ends. The CDR3 consists of 13 residues. The germline V gene encodes CDR1 ENHRY and CDR2 SYGVKD. In DNA form, the CDR3 reads TGTGCCATCAGCCCGGACAGAGCTTTAGAGCAGTACGTC. Residues: CAISPDRALEQYV.

The chain couples TRBV18 to TRBJ2-1; TRBD2 aligns across 10 bases. J lost 8 bases, V lost 0 bases, and 4 bases had no gene match. CDR1 KGHSH and CDR2 LQKENI come from the germline V gene. This CDR3 region has 15 residues. This CDR3 is CASSPPLAGEYEQFF. In DNA, the CDR3 is TGTGCCAGCTCACCACCCCTAGCGGGAGAATATGAGCAGTTCTTC. Supplemented by reference TRBV18 and TRBJ2-1, the full variable domain reads NAGVMQNPRHLVRRRGQEARLRCSPMKGHSHVYWYRQLPEEGLKFMVYLQKENIIDESGMPKERFSAEFPKEGPSILRIQQVVRGDSAAYFCASSPPLAGEYEQFFGPGTRLTVL.

The chain couples TRBV5-4 to TRBJ2-3; maybe TRBD2 (6 bases). Trimming took 7 bases from V and 4 from J, leaving 19 bases between them. Germline lookup yields CDR1 SGHNT and CDR2 YYREEE (reference sequence). This CDR3 is 15 amino acids long. The CDR3 DNA is TGTGCCAGCTCCGTCGGGGGAGATGGCGCAGATACGCAGTATTTT. It is translated as CASSVGGDGADTQYF.

The chain links TRBV5-4 to TRBJ1-3, with no clear D. Germline assignment: CDR1 SGHNT and CDR2 YYREEE (reference sequence). V lost 0 bases and J lost 0, with 4 bases in between. CDR3 length equals 14 residues. CDR3 sequence reads: CASSLGVSGNTIYF. The CDR3 nucleotides are TGTGCCAGCAGCTTGGGAGTCTCTGGAAACACCATATATTTT.